This T cell receptor beta chain came from a study of cytomegalovirus exposure and HLA in healthy donors. Study findings and constraints: Most TCR beta V segments were productive about 87% or about 30% of the time in an earlier analysis.

PCR employed 60 Vbeta and 13 Jbeta primers. Original processing methods: As a later analysis found, there were approximately 80 million unique TCR beta chains, of which roughly 11 million were shared. The data were produced by immunoSEQ multiplex PCR, yet TCRdb's version contains in-frame clones alone and is incomplete. V and J calls and clone size are as listed in that table; D and trimming were resolved from the DNA. The sample has approximately 110,000 clones, approximately 15% seen once. Samples came from healthy bone marrow donors. As regards this clone: Its target is unknown.

V was trimmed by 3 bases and J by 4 bases, leaving 9 bases between them. From germline, CDR1 is MNHEY and CDR2 SMNVEV (reference sequence). The CDR3 runs 13 residues. This receptor was obtained from a woman between 18 and 29 years old in good health and CMV-seronegative. The V gene is TRBV27, the J gene TRBJ1-2; the D gene is possibly TRBD1 (6 bases). The material sequenced was PBMCs. DNA for the CDR3: TGTGCCAGCAGTTTGACAGGACTCTATGGCTACACCTTC. It translates to CASSLTGLYGYTF.